This T cell receptor beta chain was retrieved from a study of tumor T cells in aggressive B-cell lymphoma (dated by TCRdb to about 2017). To prepare the library, the immunoSEQ multiplex PCR assay was applied. The immuneACCESS repertoire file appears here via TCRdb, limited to in-frame rearrangements. These files lack a portion of the clones; in checked studies, under half of the deficit traces to unresolved V genes, and the cause of the others is not known. The sample has approximately 3,000 clones on record, 69% of them singletons. The ten most abundant clones make up around 9.7% of the sample. Comments on this clone: Its antigen remains undetermined. Per-nucleotide qualities are absent, and no much larger clonotype sits a single base away.

At the junction V is shortened by 0 bases and J by 0 bases; bases outside the gene matches: 5. According to the germline V gene (reference sequence), CDR1 reads SGHNT and CDR2 reads YYREEE. The CDR3, from cysteine to phenylalanine, totals 17 residues. Just the 51-base CDR3 DNA is kept, in frame starting at base 1. The rearranged segments are TRBV5-4 and TRBJ2-2, and 7 bases in between align with TRBD1. This receptor was taken from an adult with diffuse large B cell lymphoma. The source material was tumor tissue. CDR3 region: CASSLAGQGANTGELFF. DNA sequence: TGTGCCAGCAGCTTGGCTGGGCAGGGGGCGAACACCGGGGAGCTGTTTTTT.